This TCR beta chain was observed in a study of blood T cell repertoires in COVID-19. Study in general: T cells, B-cell-depleted T cells, or PBMCs supplied cDNA or gDNA.

As originally analysed: Nucleated cell number was recorded as an estimate derived from reference gene primer amplification. The table came from immunoSEQ multiplex PCR; TCRdb's copy has only in-frame clones and leaves some out. For V, J and clone size, that table is used; D and trimming come from the DNA. The table shows under 400,000 clones, with approximately 89% occurring only once. The CDR3 covers 16 residues. Sequencing was done on a sample of PBMCs or T cells enriched from blood (not recorded which). This TCR came from a man in his forties in a cohort exposed to, infected with or recovered from COVID-19 (not recorded which). The chain carries TRBV21-1 and TRBJ2-4; the D segment call TRBD1 is taken from the table without a DNA check. TRBV21-1 is an annotated pseudogene. CDR3 sequence: CASSKRDRDTKNIQYF. The DNA for the CDR3 is TGTGCCAGCAGCAAAAGAGACCGGGACACCAAAAACATTCAGTACTTC.